This T cell receptor (beta chain) is from a study of PD-1 blockade in classical Hodgkin lymphoma. Produced via immunoSEQ multiplex PCR; TCRdb's table is partial and in-frame only. The data hold about 6,400 clones, with roughly 86% observed a single time. The time point is: cycle 4 day 1 (C4D1), after less than seven weeks of nivolumab. No patient escaped relapse after autologous stem cell transplantation, and brentuximab vedotin exposure varied. Thawed PBMCs yielded CD4+ T cells through magnetic negative selection. Study findings and constraints: Patients who began taking nivolumab under 1 year after ASCT were left out.

About this clone: Its antigen is unidentified.

Sample: CD4+ T cells from blood, taken before the fourth cycle of nivolumab. The clonotype originates from a human donor with classical Hodgkin lymphoma.

CDR3 DNA: TGTGCCAGCAGTTATCGTTCTGAATCAGGCCTCCACTTT. It translates to CASSYRSESGLHF. The chain uses TRBV6-6 and TRBJ1-6, with no clear D. The length of the CDR3 is 13 residues. The V end lost 3 bases, the J end lost 15 bases, and 15 bases lay between the germline ends. In germline, CDR1 is MNHNY, CDR2 SVGAGI (reference sequence).